The sequence of this TCR beta chain was determined in a study of blood T cell repertoires in COVID-19. The protocol was immunoSEQ multiplex PCR, while the TCRdb copy is restricted to in-frame clones and leaves out a portion. Of tens of thousands of clones in the sample, roughly three quarters were seen once. This receptor was identified in a man aged 65 to 79 with active or convalescent COVID-19. Sequencing was done on a sample of peripheral blood.

The CDR3 spells CSVDQAEAFF. The DNA of the CDR3 is TGCAGCGTAGATCAGGCTGAAGCTTTCTTT. This chain joins TRBV29-1 and TRBJ1-1; D unresolved. Germline V gene sequence: CDR1 SQVTM, CDR2 ANQGSEA. Trimming pared 6 bases from V and 6 bases from J, leaving 8 bases between. This CDR3 is built from 10 residues.